This T cell receptor beta chain is from a study of shared clonotypes between healthy human individuals. Regarding this clone: The antigen is unknown.

The protocol was immunoSEQ multiplex PCR, while the TCRdb copy is restricted to in-frame clones and leaves out a portion. In the table there are about 110,000 clones, around 68% of which are singletons. Study-level points and caveats: Some clonotypes were shared by all four sorted-subset donors, while others were not shared. The non-shared ones had lower generation probabilities than the shared ones.

The sequence was collected from a woman in her 30s in good health. The source material was memory CD8+ T cells sorted from blood. The subset here: CD45RO+ cells pooled with CCR7-negative TemRA cells.

CDR3 protein: CASSYNREDGYTF. For the CDR3, the DNA is TGTGCCAGCAGCTATAACAGGGAGGATGGCTACACCTTC. V gene TRBV5-4 combines with J gene TRBJ1-2; possible D gene TRBD1, 6 bases. The CDR3 runs to 13 residues. V was clipped by 3 bases and J by 6 bases, with 12 bases between them. CDR1 SGHNT and CDR2 YYREEE come from the germline V gene (reference sequence).